These 18 T cell receptor beta chains came from one sample sequenced in a study of T cells in Graves' hyperthyroidism and ophthalmopathy. Using RNA transcripts as the source, TCR beta CDR3 regions were amplified. The HTBI primer set was used in a first-round RT-PCR of the TCR CDR3. TCRdb re-called the multiplex PCR reads through MiXCR, storing one row per CDR3 protein. Of some 350,000 distinct CDR3 sequences listed, 13% to 15% are singletons. The sample comprised blood. Receptor source: a woman aged 60 to 75 with Graves' ophthalmopathy.

This chain uses TRBV29-1 with TRBJ2-7, with 13 positions matching TRBD2. The closer fit of TRBJ2-1 to the DNA end suggests the J call may be wrong. CDR3 length equals 13 residues. The V gene's germline CDR1 is SQVTM and CDR2 ANQGSEA. The CDR3 region is CSVRTSGSYEQFF. CDR3 in DNA: TGCAGCGTTCGGACTAGCGGGAGCTACGAGCAGTTCTTC.

The V and J genes are TRBV29-1 and TRBJ2-3; TRBD1 or TRBD2 may be the D gene (6 bases each). V shed 6 bases and J shed 4 bases, with 11 bases lying between them. Germline V gene data show CDR1 as SQVTM and CDR2 as ANQGSEA. The CDR3 consists of 12 residues. The CDR3 bases are TGCAGCGTAGGGGGGCCCCCAGATACGCAGTATTTT. As protein: CSVGGPPDTQYF.

This clonotype occurred many times. The V and J genes are TRBV6-1 and TRBJ2-2, with 8 bases identical to TRBD1. From germline, CDR1 is MNHNS and CDR2 SASEGT. CDR3 size: 14 residues. Trimming removed 6 bases from V and 2 bases from J; junction bases left unmatched: 2. This CDR3 reads CASRDRVNTGELFF. DNA of the CDR3: TGTGCCAGCAGGGACAGGGTTAACACCGGGGAGCTGTTTTTT.

The V and J genes are TRBV20-1 and TRBJ1-1; D call uncertain. CDR1 and CDR2 (germline): DFQATT, SNEGSKA (reference sequence). The V and J ends lost 5 bases and 0 bases respectively, with 13 bases between them. There are 14 residues in the CDR3. The CDR3 loop reads CSAAVPQMNTEAFF. DNA for the CDR3: TGCAGTGCTGCCGTTCCGCAGATGAACACTGAAGCTTTCTTT.

The V and J genes are TRBV10-3 and TRBJ2-4; D unresolved. The CDR3 consists of 12 residues. The germline V gene encodes CDR1 ENHRY and CDR2 SYGVKD. Trimming pared 3 bases from V and 8 bases from J, leaving 8 bases between. In nucleotides, the CDR3 is TGTGCCATCAGTGACCTGCCAGACATTCAGTACTTC. It translates to CAISDLPDIQYF.

This clonotype occurred many times. This sequence joins TRBV6-2 or TRBV6-3 and TRBJ1-5; D gene uncertain. This CDR3 region has 19 residues. CDR1 MNHEY and CDR2 SVGEGT come from the germline V gene. The V and J ends lost 1 base and 0 bases respectively, with 19 bases between them. This chain's CDR3 is CASSYFPGQYQYSNQPQHF. The CDR3 coding sequence is TGTGCCAGCAGTTACTTTCCCGGGCAGTACCAGTATAGCAATCAGCCCCAGCATTTT.

The table lists this clonotype with a few counts. V usage is TRBV14 and J usage is TRBJ2-1, with TRBD2 matching over 11 bases. Germline V gives CDR1 SGHDN, CDR2 FVKESK. With V trimmed by 0 bases and J by 3 bases, 1 base remained unmatched. The CDR3 loop spans 16 amino acids. The DNA for the CDR3 is TGTGCCAGCAGCCAAGAACTAGCGGGAGTCTACAATGAGCAGTTCTTC. Translation: CASSQELAGVYNEQFF.

This clonotype was detected only a few times. The chain employs TRBV7-2 and TRBJ1-4; D may be TRBD1 (6 bases). Germline CDR1 is SGHTA and CDR2 is FQGNSA. The CDR3 extends over 15 amino acids. Trimming cost V 5 bases and J 6 bases, with 16 bases left between them. The CDR3 here is CASSPSGTPDEKLFF. CDR3 sequence (DNA): TGTGCCAGCAGCCCCTCAGGGACACCGGATGAAAAACTGTTTTTT.

This clonotype appeared a few times. The chain joins TRBV4-1 to TRBJ2-2; D is tentatively TRBD1 or TRBD2 (5 bases each). V was cut by 6 bases and J by 6 bases, with 8 bases left in between. In germline, CDR1 is MGHRA, CDR2 YSYEKL. This CDR3 comprises 12 residues. The CDR3 coding sequence is TGCGCCAGCAGAACGGGGCCCGGGGAGCTGTTTTTT. Protein: CASRTGPGELFF.

This chain connects TRBV24-1 to TRBJ1-1; tentatively, D is TRBD1 (6 bases). The V end was cut by 9 bases, the J end by 8 bases, with 18 bases between. Looked up from germline, CDR1 is KGHDR and CDR2 is SFDVKD. The CDR3 is 13 residues long. This CDR3 reads CATVSPTGLEAFF. The CDR3, as DNA: TGTGCCACCGTTAGCCCGACAGGCTTAGAAGCTTTCTTT.

Many counts were recorded for this clonotype. This chain's CDR3 is CASSLVGQLNSPLHF. CDR3 sequence (DNA): TGTGCCAGCAGCTTAGTGGGACAGTTAAATTCACCCCTCCACTTT. The chain has TRBV11-2 and TRBJ1-6; 7 bases align to TRBD1. CDR3 size: 15 residues. V was pared by 1 base and J by 7 bases, with 4 bases of the junction left unmatched. Germline V lookup: CDR1 SGHAT, CDR2 FQNNGV.

This clonotype has ten or more counts. V gene TRBV7-3 combines with J gene TRBJ2-1; the D is unclear. The CDR3 is 16 amino acids. CDR1 is SGHTA and CDR2 is FQGTGA in the germline V gene. The V and J ends lost 0 bases and 0 bases respectively, with 9 bases between them. CDR3 region: CASSLTLRSSYNEQFF. As DNA, the CDR3 is TGTGCCAGCAGCTTAACGTTAAGGAGCTCCTACAATGAGCAGTTCTTC.

This clonotype was counted at least ten times. CDR3 loop: CASSQVQGLTGNTIYF. CDR3 in DNA: TGCGCCAGCAGCCAAGTACAGGGGTTAACTGGAAACACCATATATTTT. The rearrangement joins TRBV4-1 to TRBJ1-3, with TRBD1 matching 7 bases. Germline CDR1 is MGHRA and CDR2 is YSYEKL. The ends lost 1 base at V and 2 bases at J; junction bases unmatched: 5. The CDR3 totals 16 residues.

This clonotype was detected ten times or more. This chain uses TRBV20-1 with TRBJ2-3; D perhaps matches TRBD1 (6 bases). CDR3 size: 14 residues. Germline V gene data show CDR1 as DFQATT and CDR2 as SNEGSKA (reference sequence). The V gene lost 2 bases and the J gene lost 4 bases, with 13 bases spanning the gap. The CDR3: CSARRAGDPDTQYF. CDR3 sequence (DNA): TGCAGTGCTAGACGGGCAGGGGATCCAGATACGCAGTATTTT.

This clonotype has ten or more counts. The gene calls are TRBV20-1 and TRBJ2-7, with 8 bases aligning to TRBD2. Germline CDR1 and CDR2: DFQATT and SNEGSKA (reference sequence). V shed 0 bases, J shed 0 bases, and the junction held 16 bases outside the gene matches. This CDR3 has 19 amino acids. The chain's CDR3 is CSARDWEREGPLSSYEQYF. CDR3 nucleotides: TGCAGTGCTAGAGATTGGGAACGGGAGGGCCCACTAAGCTCCTACGAGCAGTACTTC.

The chain recombines TRBV6-2 or TRBV6-3 with TRBJ2-5; the D gene could be TRBD1 or TRBD2 (5 bases each). Germline CDR1 MNHEY, CDR2 SVGEGT. The CDR3 is 15 residues long. Trimming took off 9 bases at V and 0 bases at J, with 17 bases between the two ends. The CDR3, as DNA: TGTGCCAGTAGGGACCGGGGACGCAACCAAGAGACCCAGTACTTC. This gives the protein CASRDRGRNQETQYF.

The rearrangement uses TRBV6-4 and TRBJ2-1; 7 bases are a match to TRBD2. The junction had 9 bases not matched to a gene; V was cut back by 3 bases and J by 4 bases. This CDR3 has 16 amino acids. Germline lookup yields CDR1 MRHNA and CDR2 SNTAGT. The CDR3 reads CASSEGPAGRYNEQFF. CDR3 DNA: TGTGCCAGCAGTGAAGGCCCAGCGGGACGATACAATGAGCAGTTCTTC.

This clonotype was observed at least ten times. This rearrangement joins TRBV6-1 to TRBJ1-5, with D possibly being TRBD1 (6 bases). CDR1 and CDR2 (germline): MNHNS, SASEGT. The ends were cut back, 1 base at V and 3 bases at J, with 10 bases in the middle. CDR3 length: 15 amino acids. The chain's CDR3 is CASSEVDRPNQPQHF. In DNA form, the CDR3 reads TGTGCCAGCAGTGAAGTTGACAGGCCCAATCAGCCCCAGCATTTT.